What follows are 20 T cell receptor beta chains derived from one specimen sequenced in a study of cytomegalovirus exposure and HLA in healthy donors. The PCR used 60 Vbeta and 13 Jbeta primers. Libraries were prepared by immunoSEQ multiplex PCR; TCRdb keeps only in-frame clonotypes and omits some of them. The sample holds about 120,000 clones, about 10% seen once. The specimen sequenced was PBMCs. The source is a woman between 18 and 29 years old in good health and CMV-seropositive.

V usage is TRBV5-1 and J usage is TRBJ2-1; 10 bases map to TRBD2. Trimming at V came to 2 bases and at J to 7 bases, leaving 6 bases not matched to a gene. The CDR3 consists of 15 residues. CDR1 is SGHRS, CDR2 YFSETQ, per germline. In DNA, the CDR3 is TGCGCCAGCAGCTTTGTAGCGGGAGGTAATAATGAGCAGTTCTTC. Translated, it gives CASSFVAGGNNEQFF. The entire variable domain, with the rest obtained from reference TRBV5-1 and TRBJ2-1, is as follows: KAGVTQTPRYLIKTRGQQVTLSCSPISGHRSVSWYQQTPGQGLQFLFEYFSETQRNKGNFPGRFSGRQFSNSRSEMNVSTLELGDSALYLCASSFVAGGNNEQFFGPGTRLTVL.

Comment on this clone: A junction end diverges from the germline sequence, so it may reflect a read error. This sequence joins TRBV28 and TRBJ2-7; TRBD1 matches at 8 bases. Germline V lookup: CDR1 MDHEN, CDR2 SYDVKM. The CDR3 loop spans 20 amino acids. CDR3 coding DNA: TGTGCCAGCAGTTTACTCGACCTCCGACAGGGGCCGGGACCGACCTACGCGCAGTACTTC. Translation: CASSLLDLRQGPGPTYAQYF.

The J gene is TRBJ2-2, the V gene TRBV6-4; maybe TRBD1 (6 bases). This CDR3 has 14 amino acids. Trimming removed 2 bases at V and 4 bases at J, with 8 bases between. Per the germline V gene, CDR1 is MRHNA and CDR2 is SNTAGT. The CDR3 loop reads CASSDGTSTGELFF. CDR3 nucleotides: TGTGCCAGCAGTGACGGGACAAGCACCGGGGAGCTGTTTTTT.

The rearrangement joins TRBV10-1 to TRBJ1-1, with 7 nucleotides matching TRBD1. The CDR3 loop spans 15 amino acids. The V gene end was trimmed by 6 bases and the J gene end by 3 bases; junction bases not matched to a gene: 10. CDR1 WNHNN and CDR2 SYGVQD come from the germline V gene (reference sequence). CDR3 DNA sequence: TGCGCCAGCAGCCCGGCGAAAGACAGGGACACTGAAGCTTTCTTT. This gives the protein CASSPAKDRDTEAFF.

This clone appeared a few times. V usage is TRBV28 and J usage is TRBJ1-2; D remains unclear. Germline V lookup: CDR1 MDHEN, CDR2 SYDVKM. V was pared by 8 bases and J by 4 bases, with 14 bases between. The length of the CDR3 is 13 residues. The CDR3: CASSLPGLYGYTF. The CDR3 DNA follows: TGTGCCAGCTCCCTCCCCGGTCTCTATGGCTACACCTTC.

The rearrangement links TRBV19 to TRBJ1-1; D gene unclear. CDR3 length: 12 residues. The germline V and J ends were trimmed by 6 bases and 1 base, with 6 bases remaining between them. CDR1 is LNHDA, CDR2 SQIVND, per germline (reference sequence). The CDR3 reads CASSTWNTEAFF. The DNA of the CDR3 is TGTGCCAGTAGCACATGGAACACTGAAGCTTTCTTT.

This rearrangement joins TRBV30 to TRBJ2-7, with 8 nucleotides matching TRBD2. Germline V gene lookup returns CDR1 GTSNPN and CDR2 SVGIG (reference sequence). This CDR3 comprises 14 residues. V trimming: 5 bases; J trimming: 2 bases; junction bases outside the gene matches: 8. CDR3 sequence: CAWAGGRPPYEQYF. CDR3 sequence (DNA): TGTGCCTGGGCGGGGGGCAGACCCCCCTACGAGCAGTACTTC.

This clone was seen more than once but under ten times. The rearrangement links TRBV6-1 to TRBJ1-3; unclear D gene. From germline, CDR1 is MNHNS and CDR2 SASEGT. The CDR3 runs to 15 residues. Trimming cost V 8 bases and J 0 bases, with 14 bases left between them. The CDR3 spells CASRSWTASGNTIYF. For the CDR3, the DNA is TGTGCCAGCCGCAGCTGGACTGCCTCTGGAAACACCATATATTTT.

V gene TRBV5-4 combines with J gene TRBJ2-1; 9 nucleotides align to TRBD2. V lost 0 bases and J lost 5; bases outside the gene matches: 12. The CDR3 has 18 residues. Germline V CDR1 and CDR2: SGHNT, YYREEE (reference sequence). CDR3: CASSLAPISSGRNNEQFF. In nucleotides, the CDR3 is TGTGCCAGCAGCTTGGCCCCCATAAGTAGCGGGAGAAACAATGAGCAGTTCTTC. The full variable domain, its missing parts supplied by reference TRBV5-4 and TRBJ2-1, is ETGVTQSPTHLIKTRGQQVTLRCSSQSGHNTVSWYQQALGQGPQFIFQYYREEENGRGNFPPRFSGLQFPNYSSELNVNALELDDSALYLCASSLAPISSGRNNEQFFGPGTRLTVL.

This clone has just a few counts. The chain links TRBV5-1 to TRBJ2-3; 9 bases are a match to TRBD2. The CDR3 is 13 amino acids. The trim removed 5 bases at V and 3 bases at J, leaving 1 base unmatched. Germline CDR1 reads SGHRS; CDR2 reads YFSETQ. The CDR3 nucleotides read TGCGCCAGCAGGCGGGAGGGTACAGATACGCAGTATTTT. Protein sequence: CASRREGTDTQYF.

Only a few counts were recorded for this clone. The chain joins TRBV12-2 to TRBJ1-2. TRBV12-2 is assigned pseudogene status. CDR3 size: 14 residues. The CDR3 region has the DNA TGTGCAAGTCGCTTAGGGGGGGGTGTCTATGGCTACACCTTC. Its protein is CASRLGGGVYGYTF.

This clone was seen more than once but under ten times. The chain links TRBV28 to TRBJ2-1; 12 nucleotides line up with TRBD2. Trimming took 5 bases from V and 9 from J; bases not matched to a gene: 11. The CDR3 is 16 amino acids. Per the germline V gene, CDR1 is MDHEN and CDR2 is SYDVKM. CDR3 coding DNA: TGTGCCAGCAGTACGTTGACTAGCGGGAGTAATGGTGAGCAGTTCTTC. As protein: CASSTLTSGSNGEQFF.

Comment on this clone: The conserved phenylalanine or tryptophan is not found at the CDR3 terminus, so this likely reflects a read error. The rearrangement joins TRBV5-4 to TRBJ1-2; 7 positions match TRBD1. Germline loops: CDR1 SGHNT, CDR2 YYREEE (reference sequence). The CDR3 covers 13 residues. Trimming removed 2 bases from V and 6 bases from J; junction bases left unmatched: 4. CDR3 amino acids: CASSFEGANGYTV. The CDR3 DNA is TGTGCCAGCAGCTTCGAGGGGGCGAATGGCTACACCGTC.

The rearrangement links TRBV21-1 to TRBJ2-7; the table's TRBD2 call for D was not verified on the DNA. TRBV21-1 is annotated as a pseudogene. CDR3 length equals 11 residues. CDR3 loop: CASVVPSGQYF. Written as DNA, the CDR3 is TGTGCCAGCGTTGTACCTAGCGGACAGTACTTC.

This clone showed up just a few times. V is TRBV7-2 and J is TRBJ2-3, with 9 bases lining up with TRBD2. The CDR3 covers 17 residues. From germline, CDR1 is SGHTA and CDR2 FQGNSA. The ends lost 6 bases at V and 4 bases at J; junction bases unmatched: 14. CDR3: CASRYNRGSGSADTQYF. CDR3 nucleotides: TGTGCCAGCAGATACAATCGAGGTAGCGGGAGTGCAGATACGCAGTATTTT.

CDR3 residues: CASSPRLAGATDEQFF. CDR3 DNA: TGTGCCAGCAGCCCGAGACTAGCGGGAGCGACGGATGAGCAGTTCTTC. The rearrangement uses TRBV7-8 and TRBJ2-1; 12 bases line up with TRBD2. Trimming removed 5 bases from V and 8 bases from J; junction bases left unmatched: 10. The CDR3 runs 16 residues. The V gene's germline CDR1 is SGHVS and CDR2 FQNEAQ.

This clone was found a few times. This rearrangement joins TRBV5-1 to TRBJ1-1; D perhaps matches TRBD1 (6 bases). V was trimmed by 3 bases and J by 6 bases, leaving 18 bases between them. This CDR3 has 15 residues. Germline values: CDR1 SGHRS, CDR2 YFSETQ. CDR3 residues: CASSYTSGVVAEAFF. CDR3 in DNA: TGCGCCAGCAGCTATACTTCAGGGGTTGTAGCTGAAGCTTTCTTT. The complete variable domain, with remaining parts taken from reference TRBV5-1 and TRBJ1-1, reads KAGVTQTPRYLIKTRGQQVTLSCSPISGHRSVSWYQQTPGQGLQFLFEYFSETQRNKGNFPGRFSGRQFSNSRSEMNVSTLELGDSALYLCASSYTSGVVAEAFFGQGTRLTVV.

This chain uses TRBV2 with TRBJ2-2, with D maybe TRBD2 (5 bases). The V end was cut by 3 bases, the J end by 6 bases, with 8 bases between. The length of the CDR3 is 13 residues. The germline gives CDR1 SNHLY, CDR2 FYNNEI. The CDR3 DNA follows: TGTGCCAGCAGTGAGGACTCGCCCGGGGAGCTGTTTTTT. It translates to CASSEDSPGELFF.

The V call is TRBV20-1, the J call TRBJ2-1; D call uncertain. Per the germline V gene, CDR1 is DFQATT and CDR2 is SNEGSKA (reference sequence). This CDR3 spans 11 amino acids. The V end was cut by 1 base, the J end by 9 bases, with 7 bases between. CDR3 bases: TGCAGTGCTAGAGCTCCCCCTGAGCAGTTCTTC. It is translated as CSARAPPEQFF.

Only a few counts were recorded for this clone. This chain uses TRBV4-1 with TRBJ2-3; possibly TRBD1 for D (6 bases). Germline CDR1 and CDR2: MGHRA and YSYEKL. V was trimmed by 4 bases and J by 0 bases, leaving 11 bases between them. The CDR3 loop spans 15 amino acids. The CDR3 reads CASSLMTGSTDTQYF. CDR3 nucleotide sequence: TGCGCCAGCAGCCTCATGACAGGAAGCACAGATACGCAGTATTTT.